The 8 T cell receptor beta chains reported below all come from one sample, sequenced in a study of blood T cell repertoires in COVID-19 (dated by TCRdb to 2019 to 2021). The library was produced with the immunoSEQ multiplex PCR assay. The table was pulled from immuneACCESS by TCRdb, which kept in-frame rearrangements only. Such tables lose some clones; where checked, under half of the loss comes from unresolved V genes, and the rest has no known cause. This sample is represented by 180,000 or so clones; approximately 89% of them were singletons. The top ten hold 6.2% of the sample. The specimen sequenced was PBMCs or T cells enriched from blood (not recorded which). Every receptor here comes from a man aged 40-49 years who had recovered from COVID-19.

This chain connects TRBV2 to TRBJ2-5; the D gene is possibly TRBD1 (6 bases). Germline CDR1 SNHLY, CDR2 FYNNEI. The CDR3 runs 14 residues. Trimming cost V 4 bases and J 2 bases, with 11 bases left between them. CDR3 in amino acids: CASSVGTSQETQYF. For the CDR3, the DNA is TGTGCCAGCAGTGTAGGGACATCACAAGAGACCCAGTACTTC.

This chain links TRBV30 with TRBJ1-1; 7 bases agree with TRBD1. Per the germline V gene, CDR1 is GTSNPN and CDR2 is SVGIG (reference sequence). After removal of 5 bases from V and 0 bases from J, the junction contained 3 bases not matched to a gene. The CDR3 totals 13 residues. The CDR3 coding sequence is TGTGCCTGGGGTACAGGGGTGAACACTGAAGCTTTCTTT. Translation gives CAWGTGVNTEAFF.

This rearrangement joins TRBV20-1 to TRBJ2-5, with a possible D match to TRBD1 (5 bases). The CDR3 loop spans 14 amino acids. CDR1 and CDR2 (germline): DFQATT, SNEGSKA (reference sequence). The germline V and J ends were trimmed by 3 bases and 5 bases, with 16 bases remaining between them. The CDR3 DNA sequence: TGCAGTGCTAGTCAAAGCAGGGTTGGTGAGACCCAGTACTTC. Translation: CSASQSRVGETQYF.

The chain links TRBV6-6 to TRBJ2-7; 9 bases are shared with TRBD1. Germline CDR1 MNHNY, CDR2 SVGAGI (reference sequence). V lost 2 bases and J lost 2; bases outside the gene matches: 7. CDR3 length: 16 residues. The CDR3: CASSYPGTGKAYEQYF. The CDR3 DNA sequence: TGTGCCAGCAGTTACCCCGGGACAGGGAAGGCCTACGAGCAGTACTTC.

This chain uses TRBV11-3 with TRBJ2-7, with D unresolved. Between the trimmed V and J ends, which lost 4 bases and 3 bases, there was a span of 10 bases. Germline values: CDR1 SGHNT, CDR2 YENEEA. CDR3 length: 13 amino acids. The CDR3 sequence is CASSSWAHYEQYF. The CDR3 bases are TGTGCCAGCAGCTCGTGGGCCCACTACGAGCAGTACTTC.

The V call is TRBV28, the J call TRBJ1-2, with D unresolved. V lost 3 bases to trimming and J lost 4 bases, with 9 bases between them. In germline, CDR1 is MDHEN, CDR2 SYDVKM. The CDR3 runs 13 residues. CDR3 DNA: TGTGCCAGCAGTTTTAGTACAGCCTATGGCTACACCTTC. As protein: CASSFSTAYGYTF.

The sample holds a few counts of this clone. This chain connects TRBV28 to TRBJ1-2; 8 nucleotides line up with TRBD1. This CDR3 is built from 15 residues. CDR1 MDHEN and CDR2 SYDVKM come from the germline V gene. After removal of 5 bases from V and 3 bases from J, the junction contained 8 bases not matched to a gene. The CDR3 nucleotides read TGTGCCAGCAGTCAACCTCAGGGGGCCCACTATGGCTACACCTTC. It specifies CASSQPQGAHYGYTF.

J is TRBJ2-1 and V is TRBV5-1, with TRBD2 matching 9 bases. This CDR3 has 18 amino acids. Germline assignment: CDR1 SGHRS and CDR2 YFSETQ. V lost 0 bases to trimming and J lost 5 bases; unmatched junction nucleotides: 12. In DNA form, the CDR3 reads TGCGCCAGCAGCTTGGTCACAAGCAGTAGCGGGAGCGACAATGAGCAGTTCTTC. As protein: CASSLVTSSSGSDNEQFF.